Below, 23 T cell receptor beta chains from the same sample are listed, as sequenced in a study of shared T cell receptors in the human thymus. Here immunoSEQ multiplex PCR was the method, and the copy in TCRdb shows in-frame clones only, minus some. The table has about 660,000 clones, roughly 90% seen once. The same specimen was also included in a second study, on human thymus T cells.

The sequenced sample was thymocytes. The source is a boy under three years old with a congenital heart defect.

The gene calls are TRBV4-1 and TRBJ2-5; TRBD2 matches at 13 bases. Judging by the DNA end, TRBJ2-7 fits better; the J call may be wrong. Germline V gene data show CDR1 as MGHRA and CDR2 as YSYEKL. This CDR3 contains 16 residues. CDR3 region: CASSQGTSGSSYEQYF. Here the CDR3 DNA reads TGCGCCAGCAGCCAAGGGACTAGCGGGAGTTCCTACGAGCAGTACTTC.

The count of this clone is one. The chain uses TRBV28 and TRBJ2-5; 8 bases match TRBD2. Germline-derived CDR1 and CDR2 are MDHEN and SYDVKM. CDR3 length: 17 amino acids. V lost 6 bases to trimming and J lost 1 base; unmatched junction nucleotides: 13. DNA for the CDR3: TGTGCCAGCAGAAGACTAGCGCCGATTTGGATCCAAGAGACCCAGTACTTC. Translated, it gives CASRRLAPIWIQETQYF.

The chain uses TRBV27 and TRBJ1-1; 8 bases agree with TRBD1. Trimming at V came to 5 bases and at J to 3 bases, leaving 5 bases not matched to a gene. Germline CDR1 reads MNHEY; CDR2 reads SMNVEV (reference sequence). There are 14 residues in the CDR3. As DNA, the CDR3 is TGTGCCAGCAGTATACAGGGGGAAGACACTGAAGCTTTCTTT. This translates into CASSIQGEDTEAFF.

This chain connects TRBV10-3 to TRBJ2-7, with 9 nucleotides matching TRBD1. The trim removed 2 bases at V and 4 bases at J, leaving 9 bases unmatched. Germline CDR1 and CDR2: ENHRY and SYGVKD. This CDR3 has 16 residues. The CDR3 loop reads CAISEPSGQGSYEQYF. The CDR3 DNA reads TGTGCCATCAGTGAGCCTTCGGGACAGGGTTCTTACGAGCAGTACTTC.

This clone was detected only once. The rearrangement uses TRBV27 and TRBJ2-5; tentative D call: TRBD2 (5 bases). The germline gives CDR1 MNHEY, CDR2 SMNVEV (reference sequence). The CDR3 is made up of 12 amino acids. The V gene lost 6 bases and the J gene lost 6 bases, with 11 bases spanning the gap. The CDR3 DNA sequence: TGTGCCAGCAGCCCCTCGGGGAAGACCCAGTACTTC. Amino acid sequence: CASSPSGKTQYF.

This clone was detected only once. This rearrangement joins TRBV27 to TRBJ2-7, with 10 positions matching TRBD1. The trim removed 4 bases at V and 4 bases at J, leaving 7 bases unmatched. This CDR3 has 15 residues. The germline gives CDR1 MNHEY, CDR2 SMNVEV (reference sequence). This CDR3 is CASSWEPGQGYEQYF. The DNA for the CDR3 is TGTGCCAGCAGTTGGGAGCCGGGACAGGGGTACGAGCAGTACTTC.

This clone was observed a handful of times. The J gene is TRBJ2-1, the V gene TRBV7-6, with 7 bases identical to TRBD2. Germline lookup yields CDR1 SGHVS and CDR2 FNYEAQ. The trim removed 1 base at V and 0 bases at J, leaving 6 bases unmatched. CDR3 size: 17 residues. CDR3 DNA: TGTGCCAGCAGCTTAGGGTTAGCGGGCCTCTCCTACAATGAGCAGTTCTTC. This sequence encodes CASSLGLAGLSYNEQFF.

The chain joins TRBV19 to TRBJ2-7; the D gene is possibly TRBD1 (5 bases). CDR1 and CDR2 from the germline V gene are LNHDA and SQIVND (reference sequence). The CDR3 consists of 14 residues. Trimming took 9 bases from V and 2 from J, leaving 17 bases between them. The CDR3 DNA is TGTGCCAGCCAGGGTGGGGCGCGTCCCTACGAGCAGTACTTC. Amino acid sequence: CASQGGARPYEQYF.

The J gene is TRBJ1-4, the V gene TRBV4-3, with a tentative D call TRBD1 (5 bases). This CDR3 is built from 15 residues. Trimming removed 5 bases at V and 0 bases at J, with 10 bases between. CDR1 LGHNA and CDR2 YSLEER come from the germline V gene. The CDR3 sequence: CASSGAFATNEKLFF. The CDR3 coding sequence is TGCGCCAGCAGCGGGGCATTTGCAACTAATGAAAAACTGTTTTTT.

This clone was counted only a few times. J is TRBJ2-4 and V is TRBV30; no firm D call. Trimming stripped 5 bases from V and 0 bases from J, with 14 bases between. The germline V gene encodes CDR1 GTSNPN and CDR2 SVGIG (reference sequence). CDR3 length: 15 amino acids. CDR3 sequence reads: CAWSHTFLAKNIQYF. The CDR3 bases are TGTGCCTGGTCTCACACGTTCCTAGCCAAAAACATTCAGTACTTC.

The chain employs TRBV25-1 and TRBJ1-4; 8 positions agree with TRBD1. V lost 5 bases to trimming and J lost 8 bases; unmatched junction nucleotides: 7. This CDR3 contains 14 residues. Germline V gene lookup returns CDR1 MGHDK and CDR2 SYGVNS. As DNA, the CDR3 is TGTGCCAGCAGTACTGACAGGGGATACGAAAAACTGTTTTTT. Translated: CASSTDRGYEKLFF.

This chain joins TRBV2 and TRBJ2-7, with D perhaps matching TRBD2 (6 bases). This CDR3 has 18 amino acids. From germline, CDR1 is SNHLY and CDR2 FYNNEI. Trimming took off 0 bases at V and 2 bases at J, with 20 bases between the two ends. This CDR3 reads CASSEADQLLRGAYEQYF. CDR3 sequence (DNA): TGTGCCAGCAGTGAAGCCGACCAACTTCTGCGGGGAGCCTACGAGCAGTACTTC.

The chain combines TRBV7-7 with TRBJ2-2; possible D gene TRBD2, 5 bases. The CDR3 covers 16 residues. Germline-derived CDR1 and CDR2 are SSHAT and FNYEAQ (reference sequence). The CDR3 sequence: CASAPKGRGNTGELFF. CDR3 nucleotide sequence: TGTGCTAGCGCCCCGAAGGGTCGGGGAAACACCGGGGAGCTGTTTTTT.

The chain carries TRBV19 and TRBJ1-3, with a possible D match to TRBD1 (6 bases). The CDR3 has 16 residues. Germline V gene lookup returns CDR1 LNHDA and CDR2 SQIVND (reference sequence). V was pared by 3 bases and J by 0 bases, with 12 bases between. The CDR3 sequence: CASSIRDTLSGNTIYF. The CDR3 nucleotides read TGTGCCAGTAGTATTCGGGACACCCTCTCTGGAAACACCATATATTTT.

In this sample, this clone turned up once. The V gene is TRBV6-1, the J gene TRBJ2-7; 7 nucleotides align to TRBD2. This CDR3 contains 12 residues. The germline CDR1 and CDR2 sequences are MNHNS and SASEGT. Trimming at V came to 4 bases and at J to 6 bases, leaving 3 bases not matched to a gene. CDR3 sequence reads: CASSGLAPEQYF. The CDR3 DNA is TGTGCCAGCAGTGGACTAGCTCCCGAGCAGTACTTC.

The rearrangement uses TRBV7-2 and TRBJ1-1; D perhaps matches TRBD1 (5 bases). The CDR3 has 15 amino acids. CDR1 and CDR2 from the germline V gene are SGHTA and FQGNSA. V was clipped by 1 base and J by 6 bases, with 15 bases between them. The CDR3 coding sequence is TGTGCCAGCAGCTTAGATGTGGGTGGACAATCTGAAGCTTTCTTT. This codes for CASSLDVGGQSEAFF.

CDR3 sequence reads: CASSDGPGTGENEQYF. The CDR3 nucleotides are TGTGCCAGCAGCGACGGTCCCGGGACAGGGGAGAACGAGCAGTACTTC. The chain couples TRBV7-8 to TRBJ2-7; 10 nucleotides line up with TRBD1. Germline trimming cut 5 bases from V and 5 bases from J; bases unmatched to any gene: 12. The germline CDR1 and CDR2 sequences are SGHVS and FQNEAQ. This CDR3 is 16 amino acids long.

In its sample, this clone was seen once. This chain links TRBV5-1 with TRBJ2-5; TRBD2 might be the D (5 bases). The ends were cut back, 3 bases at V and 4 bases at J, with 13 bases in the middle. The germline gives CDR1 SGHRS, CDR2 YFSETQ. This CDR3 has 14 amino acids. The CDR3 sequence is CASSSRTEGETQYF. CDR3 DNA sequence: TGCGCCAGCAGCTCTCGGACTGAGGGAGAGACCCAGTACTTC.

The chain is built from TRBV5-1 and TRBJ2-7; D uncertain. Germline-derived CDR1 and CDR2 are SGHRS and YFSETQ. Trimming took 1 base from V and 0 from J, leaving 20 bases between them. The CDR3 consists of 18 residues. CDR3: CASSLRNSGSPLSYEQYF. The CDR3 DNA reads TGCGCCAGCAGCTTGCGCAACTCAGGCTCTCCCCTCTCCTACGAGCAGTACTTC.

The rearrangement uses TRBV10-3 and TRBJ1-5, with TRBD1 identical over 8 bases. Germline lookup yields CDR1 ENHRY and CDR2 SYGVKD. J was trimmed by 6 bases and V by 2 bases; bases with no gene match: 6. This CDR3 contains 15 residues. CDR3 bases: TGTGCCATCAGTGAGGACAGGGGTAGATTTCAGCCCCAGCATTTT. Protein sequence: CAISEDRGRFQPQHF.

This clone was seen a few times. The CDR3 sequence: CASSNPGVWEQYF. CDR3 in DNA: TGTGCCAGTAGCAACCCCGGGGTCTGGGAGCAGTACTTC. The rearrangement joins TRBV19 to TRBJ2-7; D is possibly TRBD2 (5 bases). This CDR3 has 13 amino acids. Germline loops: CDR1 LNHDA, CDR2 SQIVND (reference sequence). Trimming pared 6 bases from V and 7 bases from J, leaving 16 bases between.

The CDR3 DNA reads TGTGCCAGCAGCCCACGGGGGGTGGGAAACATTCAGTACTTC. Translating it yields CASSPRGVGNIQYF. The chain employs TRBV5-6 and TRBJ2-4; TRBD2 agrees at 7 bases. The length of the CDR3 is 14 residues. V lost 4 bases, J lost 6 bases, and 7 bases stayed unmatched. Germline CDR1 is SGHDT and CDR2 is YYEEEE.

This chain links TRBV2 with TRBJ1-2; 11 positions match TRBD1. This CDR3 has 14 residues. The trim removed 6 bases at V and 8 bases at J, leaving 8 bases unmatched. The germline gives CDR1 SNHLY, CDR2 FYNNEI. Here the CDR3 DNA reads TGTGCCAGCAGCCTCCGGGACAGGGGGTCCGGCTACACCTTC. As protein: CASSLRDRGSGYTF.